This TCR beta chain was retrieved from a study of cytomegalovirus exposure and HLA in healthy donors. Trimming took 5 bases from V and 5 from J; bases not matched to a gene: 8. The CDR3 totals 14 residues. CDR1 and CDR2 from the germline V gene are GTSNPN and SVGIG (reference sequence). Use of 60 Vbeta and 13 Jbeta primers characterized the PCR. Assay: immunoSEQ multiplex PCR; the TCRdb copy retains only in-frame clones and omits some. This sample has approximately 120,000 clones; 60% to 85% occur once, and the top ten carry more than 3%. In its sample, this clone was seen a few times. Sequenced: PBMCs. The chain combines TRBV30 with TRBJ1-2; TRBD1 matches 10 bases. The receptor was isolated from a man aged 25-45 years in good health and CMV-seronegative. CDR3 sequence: CAWGTGAYQYGYTF. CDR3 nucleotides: TGTGCCTGGGGGACAGGGGCCTACCAATATGGCTACACCTTC.